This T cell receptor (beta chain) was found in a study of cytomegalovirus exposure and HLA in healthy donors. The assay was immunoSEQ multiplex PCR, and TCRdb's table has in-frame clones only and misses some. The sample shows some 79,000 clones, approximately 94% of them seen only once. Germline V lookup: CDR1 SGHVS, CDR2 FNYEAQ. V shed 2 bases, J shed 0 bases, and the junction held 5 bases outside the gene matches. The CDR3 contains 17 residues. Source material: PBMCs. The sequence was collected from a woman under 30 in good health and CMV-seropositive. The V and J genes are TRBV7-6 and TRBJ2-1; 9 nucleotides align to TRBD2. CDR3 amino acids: CASSLRASGNSYNEQFF. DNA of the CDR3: TGTGCCAGCAGCTTACGCGCTAGCGGGAACTCCTACAATGAGCAGTTCTTC.